This paragraph covers one T cell receptor beta chain sequence. The junction shows a germline mismatch at one end, possibly a read error. This sample is part of a study of tumor and adjacent non-tumor tissue in lung cancer. The template was RNA from unsorted bulk tissue. Distant lung tissue was collected more than 3 cm away from the tumor edge. This CDR3 has 15 residues. The germline V gene has CDR1 MDHEN and CDR2 SYDVKM. The library came from three nested PCR rounds adapted from ARM-PCR protocols. MiXCR, applied by TCRdb to the multiplex PCR reads, yields one record per CDR3 protein. The profile shows 50,000 to 60,000 distinct CDR3 sequences, around three quarters of them singletons.

Sequencing used distant non-tumor lung tissue. This chain uses TRBV28 with TRBJ2-7; D is possibly TRBD1 (5 bases). This receptor was taken from a woman aged 55-69 years with non-small cell lung cancer. In DNA, the CDR3 is TGTGCCAGCATCACTTTAAGGGGATTTTTCCATGAGCAGTGCTTC. Translated: CASITLRGFFHEQCF.